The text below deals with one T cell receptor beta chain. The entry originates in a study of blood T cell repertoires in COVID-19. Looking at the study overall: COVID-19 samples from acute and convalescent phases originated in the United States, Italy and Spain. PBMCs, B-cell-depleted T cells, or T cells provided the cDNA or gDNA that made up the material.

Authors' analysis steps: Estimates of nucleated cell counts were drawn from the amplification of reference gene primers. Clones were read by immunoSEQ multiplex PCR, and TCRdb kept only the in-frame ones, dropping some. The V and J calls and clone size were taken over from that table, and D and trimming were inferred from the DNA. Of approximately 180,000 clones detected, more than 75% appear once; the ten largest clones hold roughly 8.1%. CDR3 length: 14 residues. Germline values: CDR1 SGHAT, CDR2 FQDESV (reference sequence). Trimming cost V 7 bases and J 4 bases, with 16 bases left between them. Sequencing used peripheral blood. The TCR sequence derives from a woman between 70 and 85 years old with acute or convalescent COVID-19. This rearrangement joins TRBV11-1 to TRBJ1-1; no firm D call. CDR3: CASTLGRGFTEAFF. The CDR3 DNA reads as TGTGCCAGCACCCTAGGTCGTGGGTTCACTGAAGCTTTCTTT.